The next 26 T cell receptor beta chains were all read from a single sample in a study of blood T cell repertoires in COVID-19. Clones were read by immunoSEQ multiplex PCR, and TCRdb kept only the in-frame ones, dropping some. The sample has about 49,000 clones, about 85% seen once. The source material was peripheral blood. Source of these receptors: a human donor in a cohort sampled during active COVID-19.

This clone showed up just once. The CDR3 reads CSANRGSGYTF. As DNA, the CDR3 is TGCAGTGCCAACAGGGGTTCTGGCTACACCTTC. The genes are TRBV20-1 and TRBJ1-2; 7 bases align to TRBD1. This CDR3 is 11 amino acids long. V shed 6 bases and J 7 bases; nucleotides not matched to a gene: 5. CDR1 is DFQATT and CDR2 is SNEGSKA in the germline V gene (reference sequence).

The J gene is TRBJ1-5, the V gene TRBV4-1; no definite D call. Germline lookup yields CDR1 MGHRA and CDR2 YSYEKL. This CDR3 has 13 amino acids. Trimming stripped 0 bases from V and 3 bases from J, with 3 bases between. CDR3 amino acids: CASSQEYNQPQHF. Written as DNA, the CDR3 is TGCGCCAGCAGCCAAGAATACAATCAGCCCCAGCATTTT.

The chain is built from TRBV9 and TRBJ1-3, with D hard to call. Germline CDR1 is SGDLS and CDR2 is YYNGEE. V was trimmed by 6 bases and J by 0 bases, leaving 10 bases between them. CDR3 length equals 14 residues. CDR3 DNA: TGTGCCAGCACCTTAGGGAGCTCTGGAAACACCATATATTTT. Its protein is CASTLGSSGNTIYF.

The gene calls are TRBV28 and TRBJ1-4; TRBD1 agrees at 7 bases. The CDR3 is 13 residues long. Trimming took 8 bases from V and 6 from J; bases not matched to a gene: 6. Germline CDR1 is MDHEN and CDR2 is SYDVKM. CDR3 bases: TGTGCCAGCGTGGAACAGGGGTATGAAAAACTGTTTTTT. Translating it yields CASVEQGYEKLFF.

The chain couples TRBV7-3 to TRBJ2-1; 8 nucleotides match TRBD1. V shed 5 bases and J 5 bases; nucleotides not matched to a gene: 11. The germline V gene has CDR1 SGHTA and CDR2 FQGTGA. This CDR3 has 16 residues. The CDR3 coding sequence is TGTGCCAGCAGCAGAAAAGACAGGGGCCAAAACAATGAGCAGTTCTTC. Residues: CASSRKDRGQNNEQFF.

This clone was counted a single time. The rearrangement joins TRBV27 to TRBJ2-4; 11 bases are shared with TRBD2. The CDR3 is made up of 15 amino acids. V dropped 5 bases and J dropped 11; count of bases not matched to a gene: 11. The V gene's germline CDR1 is MNHEY and CDR2 SMNVEV (reference sequence). The CDR3: CASSTTLAGAGVQYF. The CDR3, as DNA: TGTGCCAGCAGTACAACACTAGCGGGAGCCGGAGTTCAGTACTTC.

The chain employs TRBV3-1 (or the pseudogene TRBV3-2) and TRBJ2-7; no reliable D call. Trimming cost V 8 bases and J 2 bases, with 10 bases left between them. CDR1 is LGHDT, CDR2 YNNKEL, per germline (reference sequence). The CDR3 extends over 12 amino acids. CDR3 bases: TGTGCCAGCTCGGGTCTAACCTACGAGCAGTACTTC. This encodes CASSGLTYEQYF.

The chain has TRBV5-4 and TRBJ2-7; D perhaps matches TRBD2 (5 bases). V lost 1 base, J lost 6 bases, and 11 bases lay in between. In germline, CDR1 is SGHNT, CDR2 YYREEE (reference sequence). The CDR3 runs 13 residues. The CDR3 loop is CASSLRGNSEQYF. The CDR3 DNA sequence: TGTGCCAGCAGCTTGCGGGGAAACTCCGAGCAGTACTTC.

The chain links TRBV24-1 to TRBJ2-1; 7 bases line up with TRBD1. The CDR3 spans 18 residues. Germline V gene data show CDR1 as KGHDR and CDR2 as SFDVKD. J gave up 0 bases and V 3 bases, and 10 bases lay outside the gene matches. The CDR3 coding sequence is TGTGCCACCAGTGATCAAAACAGGGGCTTGGGCTCCTACAATGAGCAGTTCTTC. Translating gives CATSDQNRGLGSYNEQFF.

CDR3 residues: CASRILAGGENEQFF. The CDR3 bases are TGTGCCAGTAGGATACTAGCGGGAGGGGAAAATGAGCAGTTCTTC. The chain carries TRBV19 and TRBJ2-1; TRBD2 agrees at 13 bases. Germline values: CDR1 LNHDA, CDR2 SQIVND (reference sequence). The CDR3 extends over 15 amino acids. V shed 6 bases, J shed 7 bases, and the junction held 6 bases outside the gene matches.

J is TRBJ2-5 and V is TRBV7-2, with D perhaps matching TRBD2 (5 bases). There are 16 residues in the CDR3. Germline V gene data show CDR1 as SGHTA and CDR2 as FQGNSA. Between the trimmed V and J ends, which lost 5 bases and 2 bases, there was a span of 18 bases. CDR3 in amino acids: CASSPRSFGGQETQYF. CDR3 coding DNA: TGTGCCAGCAGCCCTCGTAGCTTTGGCGGGCAAGAGACCCAGTACTTC.

The chain joins TRBV7-8 to TRBJ2-1; TRBD2 is a possible D gene (6 bases). The CDR3 has 15 residues. V shed 2 bases and J shed 3 bases, with 11 bases lying between them. Germline values: CDR1 SGHVS, CDR2 FQNEAQ. CDR3 in DNA: TGTGCCAGCAGCTTAAGCGGGCAGAGCTACAATGAGCAGTTCTTC. It is translated as CASSLSGQSYNEQFF. Looking up the rest from reference TRBV7-8 and TRBJ2-1 gives the full variable domain: GAGVSQSPRYKVAKRGQDVALRCDPISGHVSLFWYQQALGQGPEFLTYFQNEAQLDKSGLPSDRFFAERPEGSVSTLKIQRTQQEDSAVYLCASSLSGQSYNEQFFGPGTRLTVL.

The gene calls are TRBV4-3 and TRBJ2-1; maybe TRBD2 (5 bases). The CDR3 loop spans 14 amino acids. V gave up 0 bases and J gave up 7 bases, with 10 bases separating them. The germline CDR1 and CDR2 sequences are LGHNA and YSLEER. The CDR3 region is CASSQESGSNEQFF. The CDR3 nucleotides read TGCGCCAGCAGCCAAGAGAGCGGCAGTAATGAGCAGTTCTTC.

This clone was picked up one time. The V and J genes are TRBV27 and TRBJ1-6, with D perhaps TRBD1 (5 bases). Trimming took 4 bases from V and 7 from J, leaving 23 bases between them. Germline V gene data show CDR1 as MNHEY and CDR2 as SMNVEV (reference sequence). This CDR3 contains 18 residues. CDR3 sequence reads: CASSSRPGVSRQNSPLHF. In nucleotides, the CDR3 is TGTGCCAGCAGTTCCCGCCCGGGGGTTTCGCGGCAAAATTCACCCCTCCACTTT.

The CDR3 sequence: CASSDRWPNEKLFF. In nucleotides, the CDR3 is TGTGCCAGCAGTGACCGTTGGCCTAATGAAAAACTGTTTTTT. This rearrangement joins TRBV6-1 to TRBJ1-4; D remains ambiguous. This CDR3 region has 14 residues. Germline CDR1 MNHNS, CDR2 SASEGT. V was trimmed by 3 bases and J by 3 bases, leaving 8 bases between them.

The J gene is TRBJ2-1, the V gene TRBV27, with 8 bases matching TRBD1. The CDR3 is 15 residues long. V lost 7 bases, J lost 0 bases, and 5 bases stayed unmatched. Germline V gene data show CDR1 as MNHEY and CDR2 as SMNVEV (reference sequence). The CDR3 region is CASTTRGLSYNEQFF. The CDR3, as DNA: TGTGCCAGCACCACCAGGGGGCTCTCCTACAATGAGCAGTTCTTC.

The chain employs TRBV7-3 and TRBJ2-1, with 8 positions matching TRBD2. Germline trimming cut 5 bases from V and 2 bases from J; bases unmatched to any gene: 5. There are 15 residues in the CDR3. CDR1 SGHTA and CDR2 FQGTGA come from the germline V gene. The DNA for the CDR3 is TGTGCCAGCAGCCCTACTAGCGGCCCCTACAATGAGCAGTTCTTC. This encodes CASSPTSGPYNEQFF. Looking up the rest from reference TRBV7-3 and TRBJ2-1 gives the full variable domain: GAGVSQTPSNKVTEKGKYVELRCDPISGHTALYWYRQSLGQGPEFLIYFQGTGAADDSGLPNDRFFAVRPEGSVSTLKIQRTERGDSAVYLCASSPTSGPYNEQFFGPGTRLTVL.

The genes are TRBV6-2 or TRBV6-3 and TRBJ2-1, with 8 bases aligning to TRBD2. Unmatched junction bases numbered 5, after V lost 0 bases and J lost 7 bases. CDR3 length equals 15 residues. CDR1 and CDR2 (germline): MNHEY, SVGEGT. The CDR3 DNA reads as TGTGCCAGCAGTTACTCGGGACTAGTGAGAAATGAGCAGTTCTTC. Residues: CASSYSGLVRNEQFF.

The chain combines TRBV3-1 (or the pseudogene TRBV3-2) with TRBJ1-2, with D perhaps TRBD1 (5 bases). Germline V CDR1 and CDR2: LGHDT, YNNKEL (reference sequence). Trimming left V 7 bases short and J 2 bases short, with 11 bases between. This CDR3 region has 13 residues. This CDR3 reads CASKAGNNYGYTF. For the CDR3, the DNA is TGTGCCAGCAAAGCAGGGAACAACTATGGCTACACCTTC.

This chain joins TRBV29-1 and TRBJ2-7; 7 nucleotides agree with TRBD1. The CDR3 has 13 amino acids. Germline CDR1 SQVTM, CDR2 ANQGSEA. J was trimmed by 4 bases and V by 3 bases; bases with no gene match: 6. CDR3 sequence: CSVERQGGYEQYF. As DNA, the CDR3 is TGCAGCGTTGAGCGACAGGGTGGATACGAGCAGTACTTC.

V is TRBV3-1 (or the pseudogene TRBV3-2) and J is TRBJ1-2, with 8 nucleotides matching TRBD1. Germline trimming cut 6 bases from V and 1 base from J; bases unmatched to any gene: 4. CDR3 size: 14 residues. Germline CDR1 and CDR2: LGHDT and YNNKEL (reference sequence). CDR3 nucleotides: TGTGCCAGCAGTCGACAGGGGAATAACTATGGCTACACCTTC. It specifies CASSRQGNNYGYTF.

The rearrangement uses TRBV6-6 and TRBJ2-1, with a possible D match to TRBD1 (6 bases). With 5 bases removed from V and 2 bases from J, the gap between germline ends came to 10 bases. The V gene's germline CDR1 is MNHNY and CDR2 SVGAGI (reference sequence). This CDR3 region has 14 residues. CDR3 residues: CASSLRDTYNEQFF. The CDR3 DNA reads TGTGCCAGCAGTCTCAGGGACACCTACAATGAGCAGTTCTTC.

This chain joins TRBV29-1 and TRBJ1-1; D not resolved. CDR3 length: 11 amino acids. Per germline, CDR1 SQVTM and CDR2 ANQGSEA. Deletions cut 5 bases from V and 10 bases from J, with 14 bases between. Written as DNA, the CDR3 is TGCAGCGTTTCCCTACGAAAAAGAGCTTTCTTT. Its translation: CSVSLRKRAFF. Looking up the rest from reference TRBV29-1 and TRBJ1-1 gives the full variable domain: SAVISQKPSRDICQRGTSLTIQCQVDSQVTMMFWYRQQPGQSLTLIATANQGSEATYESGFVIDKFPISRPNLTFSTLTVSNMSPEDSSIYLCSVSLRKRAFFGQGTRLTVV.

The rearrangement uses TRBV7-9 and TRBJ1-4; D gene ambiguous. The length of the CDR3 is 11 residues. V lost 5 bases to trimming and J lost 8 bases, with 6 bases between them. Looked up from germline, CDR1 is SEHNR and CDR2 is FQNEAQ (reference sequence). CDR3 region: CASSQYEKLFF. CDR3 DNA sequence: TGTGCCAGCAGCCAGTACGAAAAACTGTTTTTT.

The chain recombines TRBV4-3 with TRBJ2-7; unclear D gene. The length of the CDR3 is 15 residues. Germline V gene lookup returns CDR1 LGHNA and CDR2 YSLEER. Trimming removed 0 bases from V and 2 bases from J, with 11 bases in between. The DNA of the CDR3 is TGCGCCAGCAGCCAAGATTTCGGGTTTCCCTACGAGCAGTACTTC. It yields the protein CASSQDFGFPYEQYF.

V is TRBV19 and J is TRBJ2-5, with 7 bases that match TRBD1. The germline gives CDR1 LNHDA, CDR2 SQIVND (reference sequence). Trimming at V came to 11 bases and at J to 4 bases, leaving 10 bases not matched to a gene. The CDR3 is 13 residues long. CDR3 DNA sequence: TGTGCCTGCCGGAGCAGGGGGACAGAGACCCAGTACTTC. It is translated as CACRSRGTETQYF.